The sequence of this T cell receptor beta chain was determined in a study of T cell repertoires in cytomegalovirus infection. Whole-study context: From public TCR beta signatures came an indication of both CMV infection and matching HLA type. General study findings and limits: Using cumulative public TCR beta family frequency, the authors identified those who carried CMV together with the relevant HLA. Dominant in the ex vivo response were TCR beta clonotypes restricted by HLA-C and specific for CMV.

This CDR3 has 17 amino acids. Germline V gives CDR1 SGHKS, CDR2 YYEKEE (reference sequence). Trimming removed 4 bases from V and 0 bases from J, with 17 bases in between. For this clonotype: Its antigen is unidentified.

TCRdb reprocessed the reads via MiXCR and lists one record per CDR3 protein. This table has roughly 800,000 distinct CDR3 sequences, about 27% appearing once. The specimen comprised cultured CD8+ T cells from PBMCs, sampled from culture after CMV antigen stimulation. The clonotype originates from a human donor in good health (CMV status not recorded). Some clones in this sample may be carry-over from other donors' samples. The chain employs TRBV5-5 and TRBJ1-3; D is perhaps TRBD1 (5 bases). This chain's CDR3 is CASSIMGLSDSGNTIYF. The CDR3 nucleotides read TGTGCCAGCAGCATCATGGGACTCTCTGACTCTGGAAACACCATATATTTT.